The next 26 T cell receptor beta chains were all read from a single sample in a study of T cell responses to AZD1222 COVID-19 vaccine. Using immunoSEQ multiplex PCR, the repertoire was profiled, and TCRdb retains in-frame clones only, with some absent. The repertoire holds around 28,000 clones, with 75% to 90% as singletons. Specimen: peripheral blood, collected on day 0 of AZD1222 vaccination. Source of these receptors: an adult in good health.

V usage is TRBV28 and J usage is TRBJ1-2; TRBD1 aligns across 8 bases. Germline values: CDR1 MDHEN, CDR2 SYDVKM. This CDR3 contains 15 residues. V was pared by 3 bases and J by 4 bases, with 7 bases of the junction left unmatched. For the CDR3, the DNA is TGTGCCAGCAGTTTTTTGGACAGGGAGCTCTATGGCTACACCTTC. Amino acid sequence: CASSFLDRELYGYTF.

The chain employs TRBV14 and TRBJ1-3, with D uncertain. Trimming shortened V by 4 bases and J by 0 bases, and 13 bases separated the two germline ends. CDR3 length: 16 amino acids. CDR1 is SGHDN, CDR2 FVKESK, per germline. CDR3 amino acids: CASSPQVPSSGNTIYF. CDR3 DNA sequence: TGTGCCAGCAGCCCACAAGTGCCCAGCTCTGGAAACACCATATATTTT.

The V call is TRBV11-1, the J call TRBJ2-1, with D perhaps matching TRBD2 (5 bases). The germline V gene encodes CDR1 SGHAT and CDR2 FQDESV (reference sequence). This CDR3 has 15 amino acids. Trimming shortened V by 4 bases and J by 7 bases, and 17 bases separated the two germline ends. The CDR3 here is CASSSTGWALNEQFF. In DNA form, the CDR3 reads TGTGCCAGCAGCTCGACGGGGTGGGCTCTAAATGAGCAGTTCTTC.

This chain uses TRBV5-1 with TRBJ2-2; 14 positions agree with TRBD2. V lost 4 bases and J lost 6; bases outside the gene matches: 8. Germline CDR1 and CDR2: SGHRS and YFSETQ. CDR3 size: 17 residues. The CDR3 DNA reads as TGCGCCAGCAGCACCGGGACTAGCGGGAGTTGGTCCGGGGAGCTGTTTTTT. Protein product: CASSTGTSGSWSGELFF.

V and J are TRBV11-2 and TRBJ1-5; 11 bases match TRBD1. This CDR3 has 15 amino acids. With V trimmed by 3 bases and J by 6 bases, 4 bases remained unmatched. Germline CDR1 SGHAT, CDR2 FQNNGV. As DNA, the CDR3 is TGTGCCAGCAGCTTGGGACAGGGGGGGATTCAGCCCCAGCATTTT. This encodes CASSLGQGGIQPQHF. The complete variable domain, with remaining parts taken from reference TRBV11-2 and TRBJ1-5, reads EAGVAQSPRYKIIEKRQSVAFWCNPISGHATLYWYQQILGQGPKLLIQFQNNGVVDDSQLPKDRFSAERLKGVDSTLKIQPAKLEDSAVYLCASSLGQGGIQPQHFGDGTRLSIL.

The chain employs TRBV29-1 and TRBJ1-2; D may be TRBD1 (6 bases). The CDR3 consists of 13 residues. Trimming stripped 3 bases from V and 4 bases from J, with 12 bases between. Germline CDR1 reads SQVTM; CDR2 reads ANQGSEA. In DNA form, the CDR3 reads TGCAGCGTTGAGGGACATCTTGGCTATGGCTACACCTTC. Translated, it gives CSVEGHLGYGYTF. Full variable domain (remainder filled in from reference TRBV29-1 and TRBJ1-2): SAVISQKPSRDICQRGTSLTIQCQVDSQVTMMFWYRQQPGQSLTLIATANQGSEATYESGFVIDKFPISRPNLTFSTLTVSNMSPEDSSIYLCSVEGHLGYGYTFGSGTRLTVV.

This chain connects TRBV19 to TRBJ1-4; TRBD1 might be the D (6 bases). Germline V gene data show CDR1 as LNHDA and CDR2 as SQIVND (reference sequence). V gave up 8 bases and J gave up 0 bases, with 10 bases separating them. The CDR3 runs to 14 residues. The DNA for the CDR3 is TGTGCCAGTCGCACAGGGCCAACTAATGAAAAACTGTTTTTT. Translation gives CASRTGPTNEKLFF.

The chain carries TRBV19 and TRBJ2-7; TRBD1 agrees at 7 bases. V was clipped by 10 bases and J by 7 bases; unmatched bases: 16. Germline CDR1 and CDR2: LNHDA and SQIVND (reference sequence). This CDR3 spans 14 amino acids. The CDR3 sequence: CATVPTGSLGEQYF. CDR3 DNA: TGTGCCACCGTACCGACAGGGTCTCTGGGTGAGCAGTACTTC.

The chain joins TRBV18 to TRBJ1-1, with a tentative D call TRBD1 (5 bases). The V end was cut by 6 bases, the J end by 4 bases, with 24 bases between. From germline, CDR1 is KGHSH and CDR2 LQKENI. The CDR3 sequence is 17 residues long. The DNA of the CDR3 is TGTGCCAGCTCCGGGGTTAAAGGGGCCGGGCGAGGCACTGAAGCTTTCTTT. Translation: CASSGVKGAGRGTEAFF.

This chain links TRBV12-2 with TRBJ2-3; the DNA was not compared with TRBD2, the D call given in the table. TRBV12-2 is a recognized pseudogene. This CDR3 spans 16 amino acids. Here the CDR3 reads CASRFQSERETDTQYF. DNA for the CDR3: TGTGCAAGTCGCTTCCAGAGCGAAAGGGAGACAGATACGCAGTATTTT.

The rearrangement links TRBV5-1 to TRBJ1-3; TRBD1 aligns across 7 bases. CDR1 is SGHRS, CDR2 YFSETQ, per germline. The CDR3 is 16 residues long. V dropped 1 base and J dropped 0; count of bases not matched to a gene: 4. In DNA, the CDR3 is TGCGCCAGCAGCTTGCAGACAGGGACCTCTGGAAACACCATATATTTT. Translating it yields CASSLQTGTSGNTIYF. The full variable domain, with the rest looked up from reference TRBV5-1 and TRBJ1-3, is KAGVTQTPRYLIKTRGQQVTLSCSPISGHRSVSWYQQTPGQGLQFLFEYFSETQRNKGNFPGRFSGRQFSNSRSEMNVSTLELGDSALYLCASSLQTGTSGNTIYFGEGSWLTVV.

The chain couples TRBV4-2 to TRBJ1-3; perhaps TRBD1 as D (5 bases). This CDR3 is 17 amino acids long. Per germline, CDR1 LGHNA and CDR2 YNFKEQ. V lost 4 bases and J 4 bases, leaving 20 bases between the germline ends. The CDR3: CASSPRGGTSAGNTIYF. The CDR3 DNA sequence: TGTGCCAGCAGCCCCCGTGGTGGGACCTCTGCCGGAAACACCATATATTTT.

V and J are TRBV18 and TRBJ2-1; 9 bases match TRBD1. CDR3 length equals 17 residues. V was pared by 3 bases and J by 1 base, with 7 bases of the junction left unmatched. CDR1 KGHSH and CDR2 LQKENI come from the germline V gene. CDR3 sequence reads: CASSPPRDRASYNEQFF. The CDR3, as DNA: TGTGCCAGCTCACCCCCCCGGGACAGGGCATCCTACAATGAGCAGTTCTTC.

V usage is TRBV20-1 and J usage is TRBJ2-1; no definite D call. V lost 3 bases, J lost 4 bases, and 4 bases lay in between. Germline V gene sequence: CDR1 DFQATT, CDR2 SNEGSKA (reference sequence). The CDR3 runs 11 residues. CDR3 coding DNA: TGCAGTGCTAGTTATTACAATGAGCAGTTCTTC. Amino acids: CSASYYNEQFF.

V gene TRBV12-3 or TRBV12-4 combines with J gene TRBJ1-2; no definite D call. V lost 3 bases to trimming and J lost 7 bases, with 9 bases between them. The CDR3 totals 12 residues. CDR3 DNA sequence: TGTGCCAGCAGTTTTGGGCCGGGTGGCTACACCTTC. This gives the protein CASSFGPGGYTF.

This chain connects TRBV10-1 to TRBJ2-7; D may be TRBD1 or TRBD2 (5 bases each). Trimming took off 6 bases at V and 2 bases at J, with 14 bases between the two ends. CDR3 length equals 14 residues. Germline-derived CDR1 and CDR2 are WNHNN and SYGVQD (reference sequence). For the CDR3, the DNA is TGCGCCAGCAGCCGGGACCCCCAAACCTACGAGCAGTACTTC. Encoded protein: CASSRDPQTYEQYF.

Regarding this clone: The junction and the germline gene differ at one end; a read error may be behind it. The J gene is TRBJ2-3, the V gene TRBV19, with TRBD2 matching 9 bases. This CDR3 comprises 14 residues. CDR1 is LNHDA, CDR2 SQIVND, per germline (reference sequence). CDR3 in amino acids: CASSSGSRTDTQYF. The CDR3 coding sequence is TGTGCCAGCAGTAGCGGGAGTAGGACAGATACGCAGTATTTT.

This clone has just one count. The chain links TRBV4-1 to TRBJ2-1, with unresolved D. Germline CDR1 MGHRA, CDR2 YSYEKL. The CDR3 runs to 17 residues. The V end lost 1 base, the J end lost 0 bases, and 13 bases lay between the germline ends. For the CDR3, the DNA is TGCGCCAGCAGCCAAGGGGTGCTGGGAAGCTCCTACAATGAGCAGTTCTTC. Translated: CASSQGVLGSSYNEQFF.

V and J are TRBV5-1 and TRBJ2-7; D not resolved. Germline V gene data show CDR1 as SGHRS and CDR2 as YFSETQ. The V end lost 0 bases, the J end lost 0 bases, and 10 bases lay between the germline ends. This CDR3 contains 15 residues. CDR3 nucleotides: TGCGCCAGCAGCTTGGAGGGTCACTACTCCTACGAGCAGTACTTC. Protein sequence: CASSLEGHYSYEQYF. Filled out from reference TRBV5-1 and TRBJ2-7, the complete variable domain reads KAGVTQTPRYLIKTRGQQVTLSCSPISGHRSVSWYQQTPGQGLQFLFEYFSETQRNKGNFPGRFSGRQFSNSRSEMNVSTLELGDSALYLCASSLEGHYSYEQYFGPGTRLTVT.

This sequence joins TRBV4-1 and TRBJ2-1; TRBD2 is a possible D gene (6 bases). The germline CDR1 and CDR2 sequences are MGHRA and YSYEKL. The CDR3 spans 15 residues. V lost 4 bases, J lost 5 bases, and 15 bases lay in between. The DNA of the CDR3 is TGCGCCAGCAGCCTCCGAGGGACTTACAACAATGAGCAGTTCTTC. Amino acid sequence: CASSLRGTYNNEQFF.

The chain couples TRBV5-1 to TRBJ1-1; D is uncertain. CDR1 and CDR2 (germline): SGHRS, YFSETQ. Trimming pared 3 bases from V and 1 base from J, leaving 10 bases between. The CDR3 totals 14 residues. CDR3 amino acids: CASSSTAGNTEAFF. Written as DNA, the CDR3 is TGCGCCAGCAGCTCGACGGCAGGGAACACTGAAGCTTTCTTT.

V gene TRBV5-1 combines with J gene TRBJ1-1, with 7 bases aligning to TRBD1. Looked up from germline, CDR1 is SGHRS and CDR2 is YFSETQ. The CDR3 consists of 16 residues. Trimming took 0 bases from V and 6 from J; bases not matched to a gene: 11. The CDR3 DNA is TGCGCCAGCAGCTTGGAACGGAGAACAGGGGCTTCTGAAGCTTTCTTT. It codes for CASSLERRTGASEAFF.

V and J are TRBV7-2 and TRBJ2-7, with 11 bases fitting TRBD1. J was trimmed by 4 bases and V by 5 bases; bases with no gene match: 4. This CDR3 spans 14 amino acids. The germline CDR1 and CDR2 sequences are SGHTA and FQGNSA. The CDR3 reads CASSPDRGRYEQYF. DNA of the CDR3: TGTGCCAGCAGCCCGGACAGGGGGCGGTACGAGCAGTACTTC.

This clone was picked up one time. V and J are TRBV28 and TRBJ2-7, with 9 bases identical to TRBD2. Looked up from germline, CDR1 is MDHEN and CDR2 is SYDVKM. Losses at the gene ends were 11 bases for V and 4 bases for J; bases not matched to a gene: 6. The CDR3 extends over 12 amino acids. The CDR3 sequence: CASGTSRYEQYF. The CDR3 DNA reads TGTGCCTCCGGGACTAGCAGGTACGAGCAGTACTTC.

The genes are TRBV4-3 and TRBJ1-2; D unclear. The V end lost 1 base, the J end lost 3 bases, and 12 bases lay between the germline ends. Per germline, CDR1 LGHNA and CDR2 YSLEER. The CDR3 totals 15 residues. The CDR3 sequence is CASSQALGRDYGYTF. CDR3 nucleotide sequence: TGCGCCAGCAGCCAAGCCCTGGGCCGGGACTATGGCTACACCTTC.

The chain links TRBV9 to TRBJ2-7; the match to TRBD2 covers 14 bases. V dropped 2 bases and J dropped 2; count of bases not matched to a gene: 0. Germline CDR1 SGDLS, CDR2 YYNGEE. This CDR3 is built from 15 residues. CDR3 nucleotide sequence: TGTGCCAGCAGCGTGGGACTAGCGGGAGCCTACGAGCAGTACTTC. It specifies CASSVGLAGAYEQYF.